This section outlines one T cell receptor (beta chain) sequence together with its context. Its antigen is still unknown. The entry originates in a study of CD8+CD57+ T cells in acquired aplastic anemia. Study overall: Quantities of DNA derived from sorted CD4+ and CD8+ cells averaged around 3 ug. Whole-study findings and limits: The CD8+ Simpson's diversity of patients and controls was not significantly different. Patients and controls shared 25 to 35 CD8+ CDR3 sequences, highly expressed in patients.

Genomic DNA constituted the template upon which TCR beta VDJ and CDR3 profiling was performed. In TCRdb, the reads were re-called with MiXCR into one record per CDR3 protein. Here the sample spans around 250,000 distinct CDR3 sequences, about 56% being singletons. The V gene's germline CDR1 is DFQATT and CDR2 SNEGSKA (reference sequence). The CDR3 consists of 9 residues. The receptor comes from a human donor with severe aplastic anemia or a healthy control (not recorded which). The V gene is TRBV20-1, the J gene TRBJ2-7, with D unresolved. The sequencing sample was made of sorted CD4+, CD8+, or CD8+CD57+ T cells (not recorded which) from PBMCs. The CDR3 loop reads CQNIYEQYF. The CDR3 coding sequence is TGCCAAAATATCTACGAGCAGTACTTC.